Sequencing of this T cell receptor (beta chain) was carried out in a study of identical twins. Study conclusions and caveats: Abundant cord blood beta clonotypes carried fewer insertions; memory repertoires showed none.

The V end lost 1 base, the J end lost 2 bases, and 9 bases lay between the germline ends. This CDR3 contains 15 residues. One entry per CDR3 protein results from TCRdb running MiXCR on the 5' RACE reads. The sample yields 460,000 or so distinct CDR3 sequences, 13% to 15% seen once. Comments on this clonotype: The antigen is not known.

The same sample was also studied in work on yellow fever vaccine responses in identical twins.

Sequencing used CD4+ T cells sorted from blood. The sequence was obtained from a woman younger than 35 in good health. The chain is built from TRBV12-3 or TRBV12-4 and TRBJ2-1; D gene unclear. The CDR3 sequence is CASSLVPLTYNEQFF. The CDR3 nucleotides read TGTGCCAGCAGTTTAGTACCCCTTACCTACAATGAGCAGTTCTTC.